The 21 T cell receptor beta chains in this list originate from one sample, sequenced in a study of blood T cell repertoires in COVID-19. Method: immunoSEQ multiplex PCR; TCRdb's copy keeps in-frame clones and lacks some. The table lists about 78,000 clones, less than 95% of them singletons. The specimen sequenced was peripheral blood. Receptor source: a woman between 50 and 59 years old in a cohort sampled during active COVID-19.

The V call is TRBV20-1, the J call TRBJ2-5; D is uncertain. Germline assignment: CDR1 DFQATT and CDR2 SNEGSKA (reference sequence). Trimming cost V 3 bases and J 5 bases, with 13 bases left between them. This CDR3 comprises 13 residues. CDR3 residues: CSASTWATETQYF. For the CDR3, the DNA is TGCAGTGCTAGTACTTGGGCCACGGAGACCCAGTACTTC.

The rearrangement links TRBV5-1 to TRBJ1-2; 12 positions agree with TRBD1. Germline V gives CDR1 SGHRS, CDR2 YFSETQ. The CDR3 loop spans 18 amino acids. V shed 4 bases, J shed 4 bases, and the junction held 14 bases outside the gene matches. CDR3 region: CASSTIPGQGAMGYGYTF. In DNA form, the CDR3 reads TGCGCCAGCAGCACTATCCCGGGACAGGGGGCTATGGGCTATGGCTACACCTTC.

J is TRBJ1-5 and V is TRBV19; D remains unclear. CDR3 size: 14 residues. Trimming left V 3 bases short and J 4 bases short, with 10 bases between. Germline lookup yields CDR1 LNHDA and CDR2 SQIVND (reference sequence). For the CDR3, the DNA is TGTGCCAGTAGTATTGAATCGGGGAATCAGCCCCAGCATTTT. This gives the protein CASSIESGNQPQHF.

CDR3 nucleotide sequence: TGCGCCAGCAGCCGAGGGACAGGGGGTAGGGATACGCAGTATTTT. Translation gives CASSRGTGGRDTQYF. The chain carries TRBV5-1 and TRBJ2-3, with TRBD1 matching 11 bases. The V gene end was trimmed by 4 bases and the J gene end by 6 bases; junction bases not matched to a gene: 7. Looked up from germline, CDR1 is SGHRS and CDR2 is YFSETQ. The CDR3 length is 15 residues.

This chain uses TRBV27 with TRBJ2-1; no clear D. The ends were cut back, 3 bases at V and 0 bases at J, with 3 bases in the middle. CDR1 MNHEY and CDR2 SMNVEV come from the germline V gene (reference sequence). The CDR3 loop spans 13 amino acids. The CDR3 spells CASSFSSYNEQFF. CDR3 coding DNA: TGTGCCAGCAGTTTTAGCTCCTACAATGAGCAGTTCTTC.

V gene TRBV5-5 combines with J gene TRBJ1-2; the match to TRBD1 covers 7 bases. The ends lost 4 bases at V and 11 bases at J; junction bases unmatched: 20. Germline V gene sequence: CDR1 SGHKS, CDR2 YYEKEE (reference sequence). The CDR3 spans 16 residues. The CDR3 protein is CASSLVEQGHYKWYTF. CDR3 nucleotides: TGTGCCAGCAGCCTGGTTGAACAGGGGCACTATAAGTGGTACACCTTC. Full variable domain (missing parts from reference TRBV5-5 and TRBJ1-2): DAGVTQSPTHLIKTRGQQVTLRCSPISGHKSVSWYQQVLGQGPQFIFQYYEKEERGRGNFPDRFSARQFPNYSSELNVNALLLGDSALYLCASSLVEQGHYKWYTFGSGTRLTVV.

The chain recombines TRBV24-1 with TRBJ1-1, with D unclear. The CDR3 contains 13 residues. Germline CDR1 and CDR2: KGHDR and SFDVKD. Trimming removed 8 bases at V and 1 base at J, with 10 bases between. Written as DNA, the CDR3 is TGTGCCACCACATACGGTTCGAACACTGAAGCTTTCTTT. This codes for CATTYGSNTEAFF.

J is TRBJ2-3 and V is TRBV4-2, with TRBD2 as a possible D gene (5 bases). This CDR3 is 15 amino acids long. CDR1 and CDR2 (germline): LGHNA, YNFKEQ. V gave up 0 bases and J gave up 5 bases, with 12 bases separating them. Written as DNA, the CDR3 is TGTGCCAGCAGCCAAGAATCCTGGGCGGGAGATACGCAGTATTTT. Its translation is CASSQESWAGDTQYF.

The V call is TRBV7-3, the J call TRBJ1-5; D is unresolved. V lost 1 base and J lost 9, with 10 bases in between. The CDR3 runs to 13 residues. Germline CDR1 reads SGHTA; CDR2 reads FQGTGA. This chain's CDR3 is CASSLKAEGPQHF. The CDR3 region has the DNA TGTGCCAGCAGCTTAAAAGCGGAGGGGCCCCAGCATTTT.

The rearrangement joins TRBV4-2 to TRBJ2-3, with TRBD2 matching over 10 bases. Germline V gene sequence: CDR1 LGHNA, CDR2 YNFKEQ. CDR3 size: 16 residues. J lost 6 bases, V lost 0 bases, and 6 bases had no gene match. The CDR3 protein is CASSQEAGGPSDTQYF. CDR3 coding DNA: TGTGCCAGCAGCCAAGAAGCGGGAGGGCCAAGTGATACGCAGTATTTT.

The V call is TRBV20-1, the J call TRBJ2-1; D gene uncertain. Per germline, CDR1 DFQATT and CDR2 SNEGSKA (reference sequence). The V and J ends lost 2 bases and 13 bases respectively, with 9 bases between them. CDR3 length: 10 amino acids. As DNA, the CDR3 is TGCAGTGCTAGACTAGGTTATCAGTTCTTC. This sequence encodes CSARLGYQFF.

The CDR3 protein is CAWSTGTGIHEQYF. Written as DNA, the CDR3 is TGTGCCTGGAGTACCGGGACAGGGATCCACGAGCAGTACTTC. The chain is built from TRBV30 and TRBJ2-7; 9 nucleotides line up with TRBD1. V lost 2 bases to trimming and J lost 5 bases; unmatched junction nucleotides: 7. Germline V gene lookup returns CDR1 GTSNPN and CDR2 SVGIG (reference sequence). The CDR3 consists of 14 residues.

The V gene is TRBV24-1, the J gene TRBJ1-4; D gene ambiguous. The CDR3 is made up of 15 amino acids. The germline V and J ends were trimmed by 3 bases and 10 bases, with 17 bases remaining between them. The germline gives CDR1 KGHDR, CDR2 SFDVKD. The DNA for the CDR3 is TGTGCCACCAGTGATCCCCGGAGGGTAGGCGGAAAACTGTTTTTT. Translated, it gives CATSDPRRVGGKLFF.

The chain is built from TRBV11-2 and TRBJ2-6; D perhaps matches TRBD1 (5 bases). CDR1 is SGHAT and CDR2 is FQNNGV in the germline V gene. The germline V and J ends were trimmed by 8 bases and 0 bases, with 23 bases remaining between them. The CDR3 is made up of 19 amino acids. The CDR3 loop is CASLFFSANRFSGANVLTF. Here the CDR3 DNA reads TGTGCCAGCTTGTTCTTCTCTGCAAACAGGTTCTCTGGGGCCAACGTCCTGACTTTC.

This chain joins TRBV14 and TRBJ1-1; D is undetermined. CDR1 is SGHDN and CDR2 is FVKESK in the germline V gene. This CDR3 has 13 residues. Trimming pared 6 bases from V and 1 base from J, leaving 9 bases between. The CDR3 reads CASRRSGNTEAFF. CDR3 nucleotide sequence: TGTGCCAGCAGGCGAAGCGGGAACACTGAAGCTTTCTTT.

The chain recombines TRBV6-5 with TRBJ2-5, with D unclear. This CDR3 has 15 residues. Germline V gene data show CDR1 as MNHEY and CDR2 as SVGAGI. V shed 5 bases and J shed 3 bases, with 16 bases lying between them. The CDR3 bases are TGTGCCAGCAGTCCGACGAGGCTAACGAAAGAGACCCAGTACTTC. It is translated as CASSPTRLTKETQYF.

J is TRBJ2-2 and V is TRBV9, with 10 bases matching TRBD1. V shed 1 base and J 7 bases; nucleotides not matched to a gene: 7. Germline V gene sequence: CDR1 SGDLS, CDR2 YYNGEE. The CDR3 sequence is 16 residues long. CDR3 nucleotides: TGTGCCAGCAGCGTATTGACAGGGGGCTATGGCGGGGAGCTGTTTTTT. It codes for CASSVLTGGYGGELFF.

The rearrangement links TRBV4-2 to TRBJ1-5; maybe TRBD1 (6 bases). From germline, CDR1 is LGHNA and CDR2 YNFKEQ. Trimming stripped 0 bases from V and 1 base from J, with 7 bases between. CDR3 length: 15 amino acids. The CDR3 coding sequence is TGTGCCAGCAGCCAAGACACAGGGAGCAATCAGCCCCAGCATTTT. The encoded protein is CASSQDTGSNQPQHF.

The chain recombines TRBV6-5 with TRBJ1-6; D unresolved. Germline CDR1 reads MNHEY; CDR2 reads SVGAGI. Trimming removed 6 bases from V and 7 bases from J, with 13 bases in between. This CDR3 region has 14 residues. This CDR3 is CASSPGNLNSPLHF. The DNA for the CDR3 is TGTGCCAGCAGCCCGGGGAACCTAAATTCACCCCTCCACTTT.

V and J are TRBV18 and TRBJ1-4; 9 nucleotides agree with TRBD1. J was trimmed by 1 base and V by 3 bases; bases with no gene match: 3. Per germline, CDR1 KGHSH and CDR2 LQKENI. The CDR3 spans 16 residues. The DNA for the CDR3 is TGTGCCAGCTCACCGGGACAGGGTGGAACTAATGAAAAACTGTTTTTT. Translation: CASSPGQGGTNEKLFF.

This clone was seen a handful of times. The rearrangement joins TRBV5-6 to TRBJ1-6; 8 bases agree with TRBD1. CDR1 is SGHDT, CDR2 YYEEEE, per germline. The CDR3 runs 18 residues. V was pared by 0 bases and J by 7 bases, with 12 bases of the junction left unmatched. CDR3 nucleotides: TGTGCCAGCAGCTTGGGGCAGGGGGCCCATATTCAGAATTCACCCCTCCACTTT. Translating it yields CASSLGQGAHIQNSPLHF.